The TCR beta chain described here comes from a study of vaccination and CD4 T cells after COVID-19. The Oncomine TCR Beta short-read assay was what sequenced the DNA obtained from cultured CD4+ T cells. Genomic DNA from cultured CD4+ T cells was extracted. TCRdb re-called the PCR reads through MiXCR, storing one row per CDR3 protein. The sample has about 9,000 distinct CDR3 sequences; around 63% are singletons. This CDR3 has 14 amino acids. Germline CDR1 and CDR2: DFQATT and SNEGSKA (reference sequence). With 6 bases clipped from V and 3 bases from J, the junction kept 7 bases outside the gene matches. This clonotype was seen a few times. Its target is unknown. As for treatment: approximately nine-day PBMC culture with coronavirus spike peptide pools or control peptides (ViraFEST assay). ViraFEST used peptide pools to expand antigen-specific T cells before TCR sequencing. PBMC cultures, at roughly 2.2 million cells per well, received about 9.3 IU/ml IL-2 and about 10 ug/ml peptide pools.

The source of this sequence is a human donor who had recovered from COVID-19. The chain joins TRBV20-1 to TRBJ1-2, with 10 bases identical to TRBD1. The sample was CD4+ T cells from blood, cultured in vitro. As DNA, the CDR3 is TGCAGTGCCATGAGGGACAGGGGCGACTATGGCTACACCTTC. Translating gives CSAMRDRGDYGYTF.